This TCR beta chain was observed in a study of post-analysis software for immune sequencing data (dated by TCRdb to about 2015). About the full investigation: The recorded disease courses included relapsing-remitting, secondary progressive and progressive-relapsing multiple sclerosis, and some patients had no subtype annotation. The patient repertoires were compared against approximately ten previously published healthy control repertoires obtained from donors aged roughly 6 to 26 years. A subset of samples was prepared in parallel using single-end sample barcoding, then pooled and co-amplified after Illumina adapter ligation.

The library was produced with PCR. Sequencing took place on an Illumina HiSeq 2500. To reduce PCR and sequencing biases, unique molecular identifiers were incorporated into the TCR beta cDNA libraries. Approximately 500,000 cDNA molecules were obtained per 1 to 10 million input T cells, so each molecule approximated one T cell. The patient libraries were prepared and sequenced using the same protocol as the earlier healthy control dataset. Within a given batch, samples were prepared together, multiplexed and sequenced on the same HiSeq lane. For the original study's pipeline: Raw barcoded reads were processed with MIGEC, discarding single-read molecular identifier groups before consensus assembly and CDR3 extraction. Clonotype tables were post-analysed with VDJtools, and diversity was normalized by down-sampling all datasets to the smallest sample size. In repertoire overlap clustering, CDR3 amino acid sequences, but not nucleotide sequences, were matched to correct batch-related cross-sample contamination. TCRdb handled the public reads itself, with Q25 trimming in fastp and clone calling in MiXCR, and kept productive beta chains. Each CDR3 protein appears once, grouped with its most common genes and DNA. The V and J calls here are based on TCRdb, not the publication. This sample is represented by about 540,000 distinct CDR3 sequences; 30% to 40% of them were singletons. The ten top clones hold 4.5% to 7.5% of the sample.

To demonstrate the VDJtools post-analysis software, TCR beta repertoires were profiled from the peripheral blood of roughly 12 young patients with multiple sclerosis. The patients with multiple sclerosis were children and adolescents between about 6 and 17 years of age. On the study overall, not on this receptor specifically: Patients showed significantly higher frequencies than controls for a handful of TRBV segments, among them TRBV5-6, TRBV5-1 and TRBV20-1. Significantly lower normalized Chao1 diversity was found in multiple sclerosis patients than in controls, suggesting substantial peripheral T-cell clonal expansion. The multiple sclerosis patient group was slightly younger than the control group. When samples were clustered directly using the F measure, samples prepared in the same batch co-clustered strongly, which prompted a batch-effect correction.

According to the germline V gene, CDR1 reads LGHNA and CDR2 reads YNFKEQ. The CDR3 runs 16 amino acids, cysteine and phenylalanine included. Of all the DNA, just the CDR3 is kept, 48 bases in frame from base 1. As concerns this clonotype: The target of this receptor is not known. At one of its ends the junction is not consistent with the germline gene, which may arise from a read error.

Sequences were obtained from blood. The TCR originated in a girl between 2 and 17 years old with multiple sclerosis. This chain joins TRBV4-2 to TRBJ1-2; 7 middle bases align to TRBD1. Here the CDR3 is given as CVSSADSQTGIFGYTF. The bases are TGTGTCAGCAGCGCGGATTCACAGACAGGGATTTTTGGCTACACCTTC.